The entry that follows covers one T cell receptor beta chain sequence. The data derive from a study of blood T cell repertoires in COVID-19. Study overall: Samples of COVID-19 (acute and convalescent) were obtained from the United States, Italy and Spain. Sources were T cells, B-cell-depleted T cells, or PBMCs; the material itself was cDNA or gDNA.

In the authors' workflow: From reference gene primer amplification, estimates of nucleated cell counts were derived. The assay was immunoSEQ multiplex PCR, and TCRdb's table has in-frame clones only and misses some. V and J calls and clone size are copied from that table; D and trimming were computed from the DNA. The data contain around 200,000 clones, around 75% of them singletons. CDR1 and CDR2 (germline): SGDLS, YYNGEE. The CDR3 length is 18 residues. V gave up 0 bases and J gave up 0 bases, with 16 bases separating them. V gene TRBV9 combines with J gene TRBJ2-1, with D possibly being TRBD2 (6 bases). This clonotype originated in a human donor in a cohort sampled during active COVID-19. The sample taken for sequencing was peripheral blood. Written as DNA, the CDR3 is TGTGCCAGCAGCGTAGTTGGTAGCGGCCCGAGCTCCTACAATGAGCAGTTCTTC. Amino acid sequence: CASSVVGSGPSSYNEQFF.